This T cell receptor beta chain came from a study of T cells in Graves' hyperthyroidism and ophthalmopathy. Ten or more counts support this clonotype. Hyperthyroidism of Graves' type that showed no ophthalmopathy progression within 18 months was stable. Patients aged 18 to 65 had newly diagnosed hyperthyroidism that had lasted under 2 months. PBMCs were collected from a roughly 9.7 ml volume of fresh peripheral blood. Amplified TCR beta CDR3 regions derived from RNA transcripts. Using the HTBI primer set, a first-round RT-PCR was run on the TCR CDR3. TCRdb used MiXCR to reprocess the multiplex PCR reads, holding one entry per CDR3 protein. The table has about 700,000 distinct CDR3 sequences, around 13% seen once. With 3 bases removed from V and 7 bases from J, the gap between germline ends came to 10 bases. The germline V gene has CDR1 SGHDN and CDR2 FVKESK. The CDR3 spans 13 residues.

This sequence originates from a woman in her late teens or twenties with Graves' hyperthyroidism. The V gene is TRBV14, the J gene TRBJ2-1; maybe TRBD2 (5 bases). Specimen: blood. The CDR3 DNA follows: TGTGCCAGCAGCCACTGGACTGTAAATGAGCAGTTCTTC. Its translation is CASSHWTVNEQFF.